This T cell receptor (beta chain) was obtained from a study of blood T cell repertoires in COVID-19. Generated by immunoSEQ multiplex PCR, the TCRdb table keeps only in-frame clones and is missing some. Altogether a few hundred thousand clones are present, about nine tenths being singletons, with the ten largest covering about 2.2%. Germline V CDR1 and CDR2: MNHEY, SVGEGT. This CDR3 has 14 residues. V was shortened by 1 base and J by 10 bases, with 16 bases between the two germline ends. Sequencing was carried out using peripheral blood. The sequence was collected from a woman aged 45-65 years who had recovered from COVID-19. This chain links TRBV6-2 or TRBV6-3 with TRBJ1-1, with a possible D match to TRBD1 (5 bases). This chain's CDR3 is CASSYLSSSQGAFF. The CDR3 region has the DNA TGTGCCAGCAGTTACTTATCGAGTTCCCAGGGAGCTTTCTTT.